These 17 T cell receptor beta chains were all obtained from the same sample, sequenced in a study of OX40 agonist ivuxolimab in advanced cancers. The data were produced by immunoSEQ multiplex PCR, yet TCRdb's version contains in-frame clones alone and is incomplete. The data show approximately 56,000 clones, with around 87% seen just once and more than 1.5% held by the top ten. Sequenced here: CD4+ or CD8+ T cells sorted from blood, sampled in a trial of the OX40 agonist ivuxolimab. These TCRs come from an adult with an advanced solid tumor such as melanoma, head and neck, liver or kidney cancer.

This chain uses TRBV14 with TRBJ2-2; TRBD1 matches 8 bases. Germline V gene sequence: CDR1 SGHDN, CDR2 FVKESK. This CDR3 has 16 residues. V lost 4 bases, J lost 7 bases, and 11 bases stayed unmatched. CDR3 residues: CASSLLAGGGIGELFF. DNA for the CDR3: TGTGCCAGCAGCCTCCTCGCAGGGGGCGGAATCGGGGAGCTGTTTTTT.

The rearrangement uses TRBV2 and TRBJ1-6; 9 bases fit TRBD1. The germline V gene encodes CDR1 SNHLY and CDR2 FYNNEI. V gave up 4 bases and J gave up 9 bases; unmatched junction bases: 7. This CDR3 spans 15 amino acids. The chain's CDR3 is CASSVQGAEGSPLHF. CDR3 nucleotide sequence: TGTGCCAGCAGTGTACAGGGGGCGGAGGGTTCACCCCTCCACTTT.

The chain couples TRBV10-3 to TRBJ1-1, with 9 bases identical to TRBD1. This CDR3 has 15 residues. Germline CDR1 and CDR2: ENHRY and SYGVKD. After removal of 4 bases from V and 1 base from J, the junction contained 4 bases not matched to a gene. The CDR3 DNA reads as TGTGCCATCAGTGGGGGGACAGGGCAGAACACTGAAGCTTTCTTT. Translated: CAISGGTGQNTEAFF.

CDR3 region: CASNYRCGRRGSGNTIYF. CDR3 coding DNA: TGTGCCAGCAACTATAGGTGCGGGCGCAGGGGCTCTGGAAACACCATATATTTT. V and J are TRBV7-9 and TRBJ1-3; perhaps TRBD1 as D (6 bases). This CDR3 spans 18 amino acids. The V and J ends lost 7 bases and 0 bases respectively, with 22 bases between them. Germline V gives CDR1 SEHNR, CDR2 FQNEAQ (reference sequence).

In its sample, this clone is medium-sized. V and J are TRBV6-5 and TRBJ1-1, with D perhaps TRBD1 (5 bases). CDR1 and CDR2 (germline): MNHEY, SVGAGI. There are 14 residues in the CDR3. The V end lost 5 bases, the J end lost 5 bases, and 15 bases lay between the germline ends. The DNA for the CDR3 is TGTGCCAGCAGTAACCGACGGGGGGAGACTGAAGCTTTCTTT. It translates to CASSNRRGETEAFF.

The chain employs TRBV11-2 and TRBJ2-1; the D gene is possibly TRBD2 (6 bases). Per germline, CDR1 SGHAT and CDR2 FQNNGV. This CDR3 comprises 15 residues. V lost 5 bases, J lost 0 bases, and 11 bases lay in between. CDR3 nucleotides: TGTGCCAGCAGCCCTCTAGCGAACTCCTACAATGAGCAGTTCTTC. Its translation: CASSPLANSYNEQFF. The entire variable domain, with the rest obtained from reference TRBV11-2 and TRBJ2-1, is as follows: EAGVAQSPRYKIIEKRQSVAFWCNPISGHATLYWYQQILGQGPKLLIQFQNNGVVDDSQLPKDRFSAERLKGVDSTLKIQPAKLEDSAVYLCASSPLANSYNEQFFGPGTRLTVL.

The rearrangement joins TRBV4-2 to TRBJ1-3; the D gene is possibly TRBD1 (6 bases). Germline V gene sequence: CDR1 LGHNA, CDR2 YNFKEQ. Trimming removed 0 bases at V and 0 bases at J, with 18 bases between. The CDR3 consists of 19 residues. CDR3: CASSQDQIGTSHSGNTIYF. The CDR3 DNA reads as TGTGCCAGCAGCCAAGATCAAATCGGGACATCCCACTCTGGAAACACCATATATTTT.

This chain joins TRBV29-1 and TRBJ2-7; TRBD1 matches 7 bases. The CDR3 totals 15 residues. CDR1 is SQVTM, CDR2 ANQGSEA, per germline. With 4 bases clipped from V and 2 bases from J, the junction kept 11 bases outside the gene matches. Written as DNA, the CDR3 is TGCAGCGTTGTTAGGCCGGGACAGCACCCCTACGAGCAGTACTTC. Residues: CSVVRPGQHPYEQYF.

This clone is deemed medium-sized. Other DNA variants within this sample encode the same CDR3. The chain links TRBV6-5 to TRBJ1-3; 8 bases align to TRBD1. The CDR3 is 13 residues long. Germline V gene sequence: CDR1 MNHEY, CDR2 SVGAGI. V lost 6 bases, J lost 4 bases, and 2 bases stayed unmatched. The CDR3 loop reads CASSGDRGNTIYF. In DNA, the CDR3 is TGTGCCAGCAGCGGGGACAGGGGAAACACCATATATTTT.

V usage is TRBV2 and J usage is TRBJ1-1; 9 bases align to TRBD1. CDR3 length: 14 residues. Germline values: CDR1 SNHLY, CDR2 FYNNEI. J lost 6 bases, V lost 6 bases, and 8 bases had no gene match. The CDR3 bases are TGTGCCAGCAGGGGACAGGGTGGATGGTCTGAAGCTTTCTTT. Translation gives CASRGQGGWSEAFF.

The rearrangement joins TRBV6-5 to TRBJ2-2; 7 nucleotides line up with TRBD2. The length of the CDR3 is 14 residues. Germline assignment: CDR1 MNHEY and CDR2 SVGAGI. V dropped 4 bases and J dropped 4; count of bases not matched to a gene: 3. For the CDR3, the DNA is TGTGCCAGCAGTTCCGGGGGGACCACCGGGGAGCTGTTTTTT. Translated: CASSSGGTTGELFF.

This clone was counted once. The CDR3 loop reads CASRPRLAGFYEQYF. CDR3 bases: TGTGCCAGCAGACCCAGACTAGCGGGGTTCTACGAGCAGTACTTC. The chain couples TRBV28 to TRBJ2-7, with 11 bases fitting TRBD2. Germline CDR1 is MDHEN and CDR2 is SYDVKM. This CDR3 region has 15 residues. Germline trimming cut 6 bases from V and 3 bases from J; bases unmatched to any gene: 7.

The J gene is TRBJ2-7, the V gene TRBV2; D is undetermined. The germline V gene has CDR1 SNHLY and CDR2 FYNNEI. The length of the CDR3 is 13 residues. V was trimmed by 4 bases and J by 3 bases, leaving 10 bases between them. CDR3 DNA sequence: TGTGCCAGCAGTGGTGACGTAAACTACGAGCAGTACTTC. As protein: CASSGDVNYEQYF. Supplemented by reference TRBV2 and TRBJ2-7, the full variable domain reads EPEVTQTPSHQVTQMGQEVILRCVPISNHLYFYWYRQILGQKVEFLVSFYNNEISEKSEIFDDQFSVERPDGSNFTLKIRSTKLEDSAMYFCASSGDVNYEQYFGPGTRLTVT.

The genes are TRBV7-9 and TRBJ1-2; D is possibly TRBD1 (5 bases). The CDR3 has 13 residues. With 5 bases removed from V and 5 bases from J, the gap between germline ends came to 12 bases. Germline V gene data show CDR1 as SEHNR and CDR2 as FQNEAQ (reference sequence). CDR3 region: CASSLQGVYGYTF. The CDR3 DNA sequence: TGTGCCAGCAGCCTCCAGGGTGTATATGGCTACACCTTC.

The V call is TRBV7-2, the J call TRBJ2-1; D uncertain. Germline-derived CDR1 and CDR2 are SGHTA and FQGNSA. V was clipped by 1 base and J by 2 bases, with 6 bases between them. The CDR3 consists of 14 residues. The CDR3 loop is CASSLVSAYNEQFF. The DNA of the CDR3 is TGTGCCAGCAGCTTAGTGTCGGCCTACAATGAGCAGTTCTTC.

This sequence joins TRBV28 and TRBJ1-1, with D possibly being TRBD1 (5 bases). V was pared by 2 bases and J by 0 bases, with 10 bases between. This CDR3 spans 15 amino acids. Germline V gene lookup returns CDR1 MDHEN and CDR2 SYDVKM. CDR3 amino acids: CASSLGGTVNTEAFF. The DNA of the CDR3 is TGTGCCAGCAGTTTAGGAGGGACGGTGAACACTGAAGCTTTCTTT.

The rearrangement uses TRBV10-1 and TRBJ2-2; TRBD2 matches at 14 bases. Germline V CDR1 and CDR2: WNHNN, SYGVQD (reference sequence). V gave up 0 bases and J gave up 1 base; unmatched junction bases: 1. The CDR3 runs to 18 residues. As DNA, the CDR3 is TGCGCCAGCAGTGAGTCCGGACTAGCGGGAGGGAACACCGGGGAGCTGTTTTTT. This gives the protein CASSESGLAGGNTGELFF.